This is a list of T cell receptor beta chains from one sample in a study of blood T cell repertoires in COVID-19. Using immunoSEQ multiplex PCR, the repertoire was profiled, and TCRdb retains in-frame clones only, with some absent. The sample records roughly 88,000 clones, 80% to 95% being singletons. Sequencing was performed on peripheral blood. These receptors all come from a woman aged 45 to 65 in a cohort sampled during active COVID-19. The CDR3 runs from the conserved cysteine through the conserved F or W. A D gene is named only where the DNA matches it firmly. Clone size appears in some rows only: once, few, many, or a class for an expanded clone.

CDR3 protein: CASSPGTENSPLHF
CDR3 DNA: TGTGCCAGCAGCCCCGGGACAGAGAATTCACCCCTCCACTTT
V gene: TRBV27
D gene: TRBD1
clone size: few
J gene: TRBJ1-6

CDR3 protein: CASTTGVGQPQHF
CDR3 DNA: TGTGCCAGCACCACAGGGGTGGGGCAGCCCCAGCATTTT
V gene: TRBV12-3/TRBV12-4
D gene: TRBD1
clone size: few
J gene: TRBJ1-5

CDR3 protein: CASSVSSGTGANVLTF
CDR3 DNA: TGTGCCAGCAGTGTTTCATCGGGGACTGGGGCCAACGTCCTGACTTTC
V gene: TRBV2
D gene: NA
clone size: NA
J gene: TRBJ2-6

CDR3 protein: CASSLRLGGAADGYTF
CDR3 DNA: TGTGCCAGCAGCTTGAGGTTAGGTGGGGCTGCGGATGGCTACACCTTC
V gene: TRBV5-8
D gene: NA
clone size: NA
J gene: TRBJ1-2

CDR3 protein: CASSLSVNEKLFF
CDR3 DNA: TGTGCCAGCAGCTTATCTGTTAATGAAAAACTGTTTTTT
V gene: TRBV7-9
D gene: NA
clone size: NA
J gene: TRBJ1-4

CDR3 protein: CASSLERANQPQHF
CDR3 DNA: TGTGCCAGCAGCTTGGAGAGGGCTAATCAGCCCCAGCATTTT
V gene: TRBV5-6
D gene: NA
clone size: NA
J gene: TRBJ1-5

CDR3 protein: CASSLAGGLYEQYF
CDR3 DNA: TGTGCCAGCAGCTTAGCGGGAGGGCTCTACGAGCAGTACTTC
V gene: TRBV11-3
D gene: TRBD2
clone size: NA
J gene: TRBJ2-7

CDR3 protein: CAISESLGNTIYF
CDR3 DNA: TGTGCCATCAGTGAGTCTCTTGGAAACACCATATATTTT
V gene: TRBV10-3
D gene: NA
clone size: once
J gene: TRBJ1-3

CDR3 protein: CASSKAASDTQYF
CDR3 DNA: TGTGCCAGCAGCAAAGCAGCGTCAGATACGCAGTATTTT
V gene: TRBV7-9
D gene: NA
clone size: NA
J gene: TRBJ2-3

CDR3 protein: CASSQGARTEAFF
CDR3 DNA: TGTGCCAGTTCGCAGGGGGCGAGAACTGAAGCTTTCTTT
V gene: TRBV7-9
D gene: TRBD1
clone size: NA
J gene: TRBJ1-1

CDR3 protein: CAISATGGGTGELFF
CDR3 DNA: TGTGCCATCAGCGCCACAGGGGGTGGAACCGGGGAGCTGTTTTTT
V gene: TRBV10-3
D gene: TRBD1
clone size: NA
J gene: TRBJ2-2

CDR3 protein: CASSFSDRVRNGYTF
CDR3 DNA: TGTGCCAGCAGCTTTTCGGACAGGGTGAGGAATGGCTACACCTTC
V gene: TRBV7-9
D gene: TRBD1
clone size: NA
J gene: TRBJ1-2

CDR3 protein: CASSTGGYEKLFF
CDR3 DNA: TGTGCCAGCTCGACAGGGGGGTATGAAAAACTGTTTTTT
V gene: TRBV5-8
D gene: TRBD1
clone size: NA
J gene: TRBJ1-4

CDR3 protein: CASSDSNAGGHEQFF
CDR3 DNA: TGTGCCAGCAGTGACTCGAATGCGGGGGGGCATGAGCAGTTCTTC
V gene: TRBV6-4
D gene: TRBD2
clone size: NA
J gene: TRBJ2-1

CDR3 protein: CASSLGRGTYEQYF
CDR3 DNA: TGTGCCAGCAGCTTAGGCAGGGGCACCTACGAGCAGTACTTC
V gene: TRBV7-9
D gene: NA
clone size: NA
J gene: TRBJ2-7

CDR3 protein: CASSGQGRVGYTF
CDR3 DNA: TGTGCCAGCAGTGGACAGGGGCGGGTTGGCTACACCTTC
V gene: TRBV27
D gene: TRBD1
clone size: NA
J gene: TRBJ1-2

CDR3 protein: CASRRPGQGGDGEAFF
CDR3 DNA: TGCGCCAGCAGACGACCGGGACAGGGGGGTGATGGTGAAGCTTTCTTT
V gene: TRBV5-1
D gene: TRBD1
clone size: NA
J gene: TRBJ1-1

CDR3 protein: CASSYPDRSEKLFF
CDR3 DNA: TGTGCCAGCAGCTACCCGGACAGAAGTGAAAAACTGTTTTTT
V gene: TRBV7-9
D gene: NA
clone size: NA
J gene: TRBJ1-4

CDR3 protein: CATSLHINYGYTF
CDR3 DNA: TGTGCCACCTCCTTACACATTAACTATGGCTACACCTTC
V gene: TRBV2
D gene: NA
clone size: NA
J gene: TRBJ1-2

CDR3 protein: CASSLGGRIANTEAFF
CDR3 DNA: TGTGCCAGCAGCTTAGGAGGGAGGATAGCGAACACTGAAGCTTTCTTT
V gene: TRBV11-2
D gene: NA
clone size: once
J gene: TRBJ1-1

CDR3 protein: CASSEFVSSGNTIYF
CDR3 DNA: TGTGCCAGCAGTGAATTTGTCTCCTCTGGAAACACCATATATTTT
V gene: TRBV6-1
D gene: NA
clone size: NA
J gene: TRBJ1-3

CDR3 protein: CASREGQGAFF
CDR3 DNA: TGTGCCAGTAGAGAGGGACAGGGAGCTTTCTTT
V gene: TRBV19
D gene: TRBD1
clone size: NA
J gene: TRBJ1-1

CDR3 protein: CASSQGGVKNIQYF
CDR3 DNA: TGCGCCAGCAGCCAAGGGGGGGTCAAAAACATTCAGTACTTC
V gene: TRBV4-1
D gene: NA
clone size: NA
J gene: TRBJ2-4

CDR3 protein: CASSDDREDQPQHF
CDR3 DNA: TGTGCCAGTAGTGATGACAGGGAGGATCAGCCCCAGCATTTT
V gene: TRBV19
D gene: TRBD1
clone size: once
J gene: TRBJ1-5

CDR3 protein: CASSSGTIGVYEQYF
CDR3 DNA: TGCGCCAGCAGCTCCGGGACTATTGGGGTCTACGAGCAGTACTTC
V gene: TRBV5-1
D gene: TRBD2
clone size: NA
J gene: TRBJ2-7

CDR3 protein: CASSPAGGVGYEQYF
CDR3 DNA: TGTGCCAGCAGCCCCGCCGGGGGGGTAGGATACGAGCAGTACTTC
V gene: TRBV7-6
D gene: TRBD2
clone size: NA
J gene: TRBJ2-7

CDR3 protein: CASSSRLAGGHEQFF
CDR3 DNA: TGTGCCAGCAGTTCCAGACTAGCGGGAGGGCATGAGCAGTTCTTC
V gene: TRBV6-5
D gene: TRBD2
clone size: once
J gene: TRBJ2-1

CDR3 protein: CAISPRGGADYEQYF
CDR3 DNA: TGTGCCATCAGTCCCCGAGGTGGTGCCGACTACGAGCAGTACTTC
V gene: TRBV10-3
D gene: NA
clone size: once
J gene: TRBJ2-7

CDR3 protein: CASSYSFRVNYGYTF
CDR3 DNA: TGTGCCAGCAGTTACTCATTCAGGGTAAACTATGGCTACACCTTC
V gene: TRBV6-5
D gene: NA
clone size: once
J gene: TRBJ1-2

CDR3 protein: CASSLQGGTNTEAFF
CDR3 DNA: TGTGCCAGCAGCTTACAGGGGGGAACGAACACTGAAGCTTTCTTT
V gene: TRBV7-3
D gene: TRBD1
clone size: NA
J gene: TRBJ1-1

CDR3 protein: CASSLRTSLVNEQFF
CDR3 DNA: TGTGCCAGCAGTCTTCGGACTAGCTTAGTCAATGAGCAGTTCTTC
V gene: TRBV28
D gene: TRBD2
clone size: NA
J gene: TRBJ2-1

CDR3 protein: CASSQDRFNYGYTF
CDR3 DNA: TGCGCCAGCAGCCAAGACAGGTTTAACTATGGCTACACCTTC
V gene: TRBV4-1
D gene: NA
clone size: NA
J gene: TRBJ1-2

CDR3 protein: CASREVQGVLNQPQHF
CDR3 DNA: TGTGCCAGCAGAGAAGTACAGGGGGTCCTCAATCAGCCCCAGCATTTT
V gene: TRBV6-1
D gene: TRBD1
clone size: NA
J gene: TRBJ1-5

CDR3 protein: CASSIQGYAIQYF
CDR3 DNA: TGTGCCAGTAGTATACAGGGTTACGCCATTCAGTACTTC
V gene: TRBV19
D gene: NA
clone size: NA
J gene: TRBJ2-4

CDR3 protein: CASSPQGAANEKLFF
CDR3 DNA: TGTGCCAGCTCACCCCAGGGGGCAGCTAATGAAAAACTGTTTTTT
V gene: TRBV18
D gene: TRBD1
clone size: once
J gene: TRBJ1-4

CDR3 protein: CASGRQGAGQETQYF
CDR3 DNA: TGTGCTAGTGGTAGACAGGGCGCGGGGCAAGAGACCCAGTACTTC
V gene: TRBV12-5
D gene: NA
clone size: NA
J gene: TRBJ2-5

CDR3 protein: CASSSMTGSGTDTQYF
CDR3 DNA: TGCGCCAGCAGCTCGATGACAGGCTCTGGCACAGATACGCAGTATTTT
V gene: TRBV5-1
D gene: NA
clone size: NA
J gene: TRBJ2-3

CDR3 protein: CASSIGGTYGYTF
CDR3 DNA: TGTGCCAGTAGTATCGGCGGGACCTATGGCTACACCTTC
V gene: TRBV19
D gene: NA
clone size: NA
J gene: TRBJ1-2

CDR3 protein: CASSQELPGLAGGRQIF
CDR3 DNA: TGCGCCAGCAGCCAAGAGCTCCCGGGACTAGCGGGAGGACGTCAAATCTTC
V gene: TRBV4-1
D gene: TRBD2
clone size: NA
J gene: TRBJ2-1

CDR3 protein: CSVVEGPQQPQHF
CDR3 DNA: TGCAGCGTTGTTGAGGGTCCCCAACAGCCCCAGCATTTT
V gene: TRBV29-1
D gene: NA
clone size: NA
J gene: TRBJ1-5

CDR3 protein: CASSEGKNTGELFF
CDR3 DNA: TGCGCCAGCAGTGAGGGCAAGAACACCGGGGAGCTGTTTTTT
V gene: TRBV10-1
D gene: NA
clone size: NA
J gene: TRBJ2-2

CDR3 protein: CASSFLADSGYEQFF
CDR3 DNA: TGTGCCAGCAGCTTCCTAGCGGACAGTGGTTATGAGCAGTTCTTC
V gene: TRBV11-3
D gene: NA
clone size: NA
J gene: TRBJ2-1

CDR3 protein: CASSSRQVRYEQYF
CDR3 DNA: TGTGCCAGCAGTTCGAGACAGGTTCGATACGAGCAGTACTTC
V gene: TRBV6-5
D gene: NA
clone size: NA
J gene: TRBJ2-7

CDR3 protein: CAISSGRDQPQHF
CDR3 DNA: TGTGCCATCAGTTCAGGGAGGGATCAGCCCCAGCATTTT
V gene: TRBV10-3
D gene: NA
clone size: NA
J gene: TRBJ1-5

CDR3 protein: CASSVALSGEGETQYF
CDR3 DNA: TGTGCCAGCAGCGTAGCACTCTCGGGGGAAGGGGAGACCCAGTACTTC
V gene: TRBV9
D gene: NA
clone size: NA
J gene: TRBJ2-5

CDR3 protein: CASSLLIEATDTQYF
CDR3 DNA: TGTGCCAGCAGCTTACTAATAGAAGCCACAGATACGCAGTATTTT
V gene: TRBV7-8
D gene: NA
clone size: NA
J gene: TRBJ2-3

CDR3 protein: CATSDLLGGGGYNEQFF
CDR3 DNA: TGTGCCACCAGTGATTTGCTCGGGGGAGGGGGGTACAATGAGCAGTTCTTC
V gene: TRBV24-1
D gene: NA
clone size: NA
J gene: TRBJ2-1

CDR3 protein: CASSVGQNSNQPQHF
CDR3 DNA: TGTGCCAGCAGCGTAGGGCAGAATAGCAATCAGCCCCAGCATTTT
V gene: TRBV9
D gene: NA
clone size: NA
J gene: TRBJ1-5

CDR3 protein: CASSRTTGGWTNQPQHF
CDR3 DNA: TGCGCCAGCAGCCGGACCACCGGGGGGTGGACAAATCAGCCCCAGCATTTT
V gene: TRBV4-1
D gene: NA
clone size: NA
J gene: TRBJ1-5

CDR3 protein: CASSVDMGGGLFF
CDR3 DNA: TGTGCCAGCAGCGTAGATATGGGAGGGGGACTGTTTTTT
V gene: TRBV9
D gene: NA
clone size: NA
J gene: TRBJ1-4

CDR3 protein: CASSLGGHKGDEQYF
CDR3 DNA: TGTGCCAGCAGCTTAGGAGGGCACAAGGGAGATGAGCAGTACTTC
V gene: TRBV7-9
D gene: NA
clone size: NA
J gene: TRBJ2-7

CDR3 protein: CASSFTSGTYEQYF
CDR3 DNA: TGCGCCAGCAGCTTTACTAGCGGAACCTACGAGCAGTACTTC
V gene: TRBV5-1
D gene: TRBD2
clone size: NA
J gene: TRBJ2-7

CDR3 protein: CASSPRDTGANVLTF
CDR3 DNA: TGTGCCAGCAGCCCCCGGGACACAGGGGCCAACGTCCTGACTTTC
V gene: TRBV7-8
D gene: NA
clone size: NA
J gene: TRBJ2-6

CDR3 protein: CASSPRIRPRGGYTF
CDR3 DNA: TGTGCCAGCAGCCCTCGGATTCGCCCCCGGGGTGGCTACACCTTC
V gene: TRBV7-2
D gene: NA
clone size: few
J gene: TRBJ1-2

CDR3 protein: CASSQDPGGAEAFF
CDR3 DNA: TGTGCCAGCAGCCAAGATCCAGGGGGCGCTGAAGCTTTCTTT
V gene: TRBV3-1/TRBV3-2
D gene: TRBD1
clone size: NA
J gene: TRBJ1-1

CDR3 protein: CASNTPRDRGQGHYGYTF
CDR3 DNA: TGTGCCAGTAATACTCCCCGGGACAGGGGGCAAGGTCACTATGGCTACACCTTC
V gene: TRBV19
D gene: TRBD1
clone size: once
J gene: TRBJ1-2

CDR3 protein: CASSQERGFGNEQFF
CDR3 DNA: TGCGCCAGCAGCCAAGAAAGGGGGTTCGGAAATGAGCAGTTCTTC
V gene: TRBV4-1
D gene: NA
clone size: NA
J gene: TRBJ2-1

CDR3 protein: CATRGGGELFF
CDR3 DNA: TGTGCCACCCGGGGGGGTGGGGAGCTGTTTTTT
V gene: TRBV24-1
D gene: TRBD2
clone size: NA
J gene: TRBJ2-2

CDR3 protein: CASSNRGGGFSYEQYF
CDR3 DNA: TGTGCCAGCAGCAACCGAGGGGGCGGATTTTCCTACGAGCAGTACTTC
V gene: TRBV5-5
D gene: TRBD1
clone size: NA
J gene: TRBJ2-7